The 17 T cell receptor beta chains given below trace back to one sample, sequenced in a study of Ad26.COV2.S vaccination and SARS-CoV-2 variants. Using immunoSEQ multiplex PCR, the repertoire was profiled, and TCRdb retains in-frame clones only, with some absent. The repertoire holds about 94,000 clones, with about four fifths as singletons. The source material was peripheral blood, sampled after recovery from COVID-19. The receptors here all came from a human donor who had recovered from COVID-19.

The rearrangement links TRBV5-8 to TRBJ2-5; D remains ambiguous. Germline V gene lookup returns CDR1 SGHTS and CDR2 YDEGEE. This CDR3 comprises 15 residues. Trimming shortened V by 4 bases and J by 1 base, and 14 bases separated the two germline ends. The CDR3 spells CASSMMVGSQETQYF. CDR3 bases: TGTGCCAGCAGCATGATGGTAGGGTCCCAAGAGACCCAGTACTTC.

This clone appeared once. The chain carries TRBV27 and TRBJ2-7; TRBD1 matches at 8 bases. CDR3 length equals 15 residues. V gave up 7 bases and J gave up 1 base; unmatched junction bases: 9. Germline V gene sequence: CDR1 MNHEY, CDR2 SMNVEV (reference sequence). The CDR3 is CASTGRTGISYEQYF. DNA of the CDR3: TGTGCCAGCACTGGAAGGACAGGGATTTCCTACGAGCAGTACTTC.

This chain links TRBV4-3 with TRBJ2-7; TRBD2 is a possible D gene (5 bases). This CDR3 has 14 amino acids. The ends were cut back, 1 base at V and 4 bases at J, with 11 bases in the middle. CDR1 and CDR2 (germline): LGHNA, YSLEER. The CDR3 sequence is CASSQAASTYEQYF. CDR3 bases: TGCGCCAGCAGCCAAGCAGCTAGCACGTACGAGCAGTACTTC.

The chain carries TRBV2 and TRBJ2-1; 12 positions agree with TRBD2. The CDR3 is 15 residues long. The trim removed 6 bases at V and 8 bases at J, leaving 8 bases unmatched. From germline, CDR1 is SNHLY and CDR2 FYNNEI. CDR3 region: CASRGGLAGSDEQFF. CDR3 in DNA: TGTGCCAGCAGGGGTGGACTAGCGGGATCCGATGAGCAGTTCTTC.

The genes are TRBV4-3 and TRBJ1-2; D is perhaps TRBD1 (6 bases). The V gene's germline CDR1 is LGHNA and CDR2 YSLEER. The CDR3 extends over 13 amino acids. V was trimmed by 3 bases and J by 4 bases, leaving 9 bases between them. CDR3 amino acids: CASSQDRIYGYTF. The CDR3, as DNA: TGCGCCAGCAGCCAGGACAGAATCTATGGCTACACCTTC.

This chain connects TRBV28 to TRBJ1-2; D is unclear. V lost 2 bases and J lost 6, with 10 bases in between. Germline V gene data show CDR1 as MDHEN and CDR2 as SYDVKM. This CDR3 region has 13 residues. This chain's CDR3 is CASSLAESDGYTF. The CDR3 coding sequence is TGTGCCAGCAGTTTAGCGGAATCAGATGGCTACACCTTC.

This clone was picked up a small number of times. This chain links TRBV9 with TRBJ2-3, with D possibly matching TRBD2 (6 bases). Trimming took off 4 bases at V and 3 bases at J, with 15 bases between the two ends. Germline V CDR1 and CDR2: SGDLS, YYNGEE. The CDR3 is 15 residues long. The DNA for the CDR3 is TGTGCCAGCAGCCCCCAAGCGGGCAAAACAGATACGCAGTATTTT. Translating it yields CASSPQAGKTDTQYF.

This clone was counted a few times. The V and J genes are TRBV19 and TRBJ1-3; D is unresolved. Germline CDR1 and CDR2: LNHDA and SQIVND (reference sequence). Trimming removed 1 base at V and 2 bases at J, with 9 bases between. The CDR3 extends over 15 amino acids. CDR3 protein: CASSIVWEPGNTIYF. The CDR3 DNA sequence: TGTGCCAGTAGTATAGTCTGGGAACCTGGAAACACCATATATTTT. Full variable domain (remainder filled in from reference TRBV19 and TRBJ1-3): DGGITQSPKYLFRKEGQNVTLSCEQNLNHDAMYWYRQDPGQGLRLIYYSQIVNDFQKGDIAEGYSVSREKKESFPLTVTSAQKNPTAFYLCASSIVWEPGNTIYFGEGSWLTVV.

The DNA of the CDR3 is TGTGCCAGCAGCTTAAGACTAGCGGGAGTAAATGAGCAGTTCTTC. This sequence encodes CASSLRLAGVNEQFF. This chain links TRBV7-9 with TRBJ2-1; 12 nucleotides agree with TRBD2. The germline V gene has CDR1 SEHNR and CDR2 FQNEAQ (reference sequence). The CDR3 contains 15 residues. Germline trimming cut 2 bases from V and 7 bases from J; bases unmatched to any gene: 3.

This chain connects TRBV28 to TRBJ2-1, with 7 positions matching TRBD2. V lost 3 bases, J lost 0 bases, and 26 bases stayed unmatched. CDR3 length: 23 residues. CDR1 is MDHEN and CDR2 is SYDVKM in the germline V gene. CDR3 sequence: CASSLPLIQAGLEGQSSYNEQFF. CDR3 nucleotides: TGTGCCAGCAGTTTGCCCCTAATCCAAGCGGGGCTAGAGGGCCAGAGCTCCTACAATGAGCAGTTCTTC.

The chain links TRBV9 to TRBJ2-2; weak D call: TRBD2 (6 bases). The germline gives CDR1 SGDLS, CDR2 YYNGEE. The V end was cut by 0 bases, the J end by 6 bases, with 9 bases between. The CDR3 loop spans 14 amino acids. DNA for the CDR3: TGTGCCAGCAGCGTAGGTAGCGGCCCCGGGGAGCTGTTTTTT. Amino acid sequence: CASSVGSGPGELFF.

This clone was picked up a small number of times. This CDR3 reads CASSLDTGKRYF. CDR3 nucleotide sequence: TGTGCCAGCAGCTTAGATACAGGGAAACGGTACTTC. The chain combines TRBV11-2 with TRBJ2-7; TRBD1 might be the D (6 bases). The CDR3 runs 12 residues. Germline V gene lookup returns CDR1 SGHAT and CDR2 FQNNGV. V shed 0 bases and J shed 12 bases, with 12 bases lying between them. Complete variable domain (other parts from reference TRBV11-2 and TRBJ2-7): EAGVAQSPRYKIIEKRQSVAFWCNPISGHATLYWYQQILGQGPKLLIQFQNNGVVDDSQLPKDRFSAERLKGVDSTLKIQPAKLEDSAVYLCASSLDTGKRYFGPGTRLTVT.

The rearrangement links TRBV4-3 to TRBJ1-5, with D maybe TRBD1 (6 bases). CDR1 is LGHNA, CDR2 YSLEER, per germline. The CDR3 extends over 13 amino acids. Trimming took off 0 bases at V and 6 bases at J, with 6 bases between the two ends. CDR3 in amino acids: CASSQDRGQPQHF. The CDR3 DNA sequence: TGCGCCAGCAGCCAAGACAGGGGTCAGCCCCAGCATTTT.

V usage is TRBV18 and J usage is TRBJ1-5, with TRBD1 as a possible D gene (6 bases). Deletions cut 3 bases from V and 5 bases from J, with 20 bases between. The CDR3 runs 17 residues. Per the germline V gene, CDR1 is KGHSH and CDR2 is LQKENI. Here the CDR3 DNA reads TGTGCCAGCTCACCTCAGGAATTAATGGGGGGCTATCAGCCCCAGCATTTT. Translation: CASSPQELMGGYQPQHF.

The CDR3 DNA is TGCGCCAGCAGCCTCATCCTCGCAGGAGAAGCTTTCTTT. Its protein product is CASSLILAGEAFF. The chain recombines TRBV4-3 with TRBJ1-1; D is uncertain. Germline CDR1 LGHNA, CDR2 YSLEER. This CDR3 is built from 13 residues. V lost 4 bases and J lost 8, with 14 bases in between.

The chain uses TRBV11-3 and TRBJ2-7; the D is unclear. V lost 1 base, J lost 6 bases, and 10 bases lay in between. CDR1 and CDR2 (germline): SGHNT, YENEEA. The CDR3 has 13 amino acids. CDR3 loop: CASSLGTGSEQYF. The DNA of the CDR3 is TGTGCCAGCAGCTTAGGGACCGGCTCCGAGCAGTACTTC.

The chain links TRBV10-2 to TRBJ2-2; no clear D gene. The CDR3 has 13 residues. V was trimmed by 8 bases and J by 6 bases, leaving 13 bases between them. CDR1 and CDR2 from the germline V gene are WSHSY and SAAADI. The CDR3 coding sequence is TGCGCCAGCGTTCCGGGCTTAGCCGGGGAGCTGTTTTTT. It codes for CASVPGLAGELFF.